Presented here are 23 T cell receptor beta chains from one specimen sequenced in a study of blood T cell repertoires in COVID-19. TCRdb keeps only in-frame clones here, not all; method: immunoSEQ multiplex PCR. The table has around 31,000 clones, roughly nine tenths seen once; the top ten hold 24%. The source material was peripheral blood. Receptors originate from a human donor with active COVID-19. The donor label of this sample is uncertain.

The chain couples TRBV5-6 to TRBJ2-5; TRBD2 aligns across 9 bases. V trimming: 2 bases; J trimming: 5 bases; junction bases outside the gene matches: 10. Germline assignment: CDR1 SGHDT and CDR2 YYEEEE. This CDR3 is 16 amino acids long. Written as DNA, the CDR3 is TGTGCCAGCAGCTTCGATCAAGCGGGAGGACTGGAGACCCAGTACTTC. Amino acid sequence: CASSFDQAGGLETQYF.

This clone came up once. The chain links TRBV5-4 to TRBJ2-2, with 7 positions matching TRBD2. Germline loops: CDR1 SGHNT, CDR2 YYREEE (reference sequence). This CDR3 is built from 15 residues. Germline trimming cut 3 bases from V and 7 bases from J; bases unmatched to any gene: 9. The CDR3 loop reads CASSSWTSLGGELFF. The CDR3 region has the DNA TGTGCCAGCAGCTCCTGGACTAGTTTGGGCGGGGAGCTGTTTTTT.

The rearrangement links TRBV19 to TRBJ1-2, with D perhaps TRBD1 (5 bases). Trimming shortened V by 4 bases and J by 3 bases, and 12 bases separated the two germline ends. The length of the CDR3 is 14 residues. The germline V gene encodes CDR1 LNHDA and CDR2 SQIVND (reference sequence). CDR3 residues: CASSTPGGDYGYTF. The CDR3 coding sequence is TGTGCCAGTAGTACTCCCGGGGGGGACTATGGCTACACCTTC.

The gene calls are TRBV5-1 and TRBJ2-4; D remains unclear. CDR3 length: 16 residues. V was shortened by 0 bases and J by 0 bases, with 10 bases between the two germline ends. The germline gives CDR1 SGHRS, CDR2 YFSETQ. DNA for the CDR3: TGCGCCAGCAGCTTGGTAGAGTTTCTAGCCAAAAACATTCAGTACTTC. It encodes CASSLVEFLAKNIQYF.

The chain couples TRBV6-5 to TRBJ2-5; 9 nucleotides line up with TRBD2. Per the germline V gene, CDR1 is MNHEY and CDR2 is SVGAGI. The CDR3 covers 14 residues. The trim removed 7 bases at V and 7 bases at J, leaving 10 bases unmatched. CDR3 in DNA: TGTGCCAGCAAAGGCGGGGGGGCCGGGGGGACCCAGTACTTC. Translation: CASKGGGAGGTQYF.

This clone was picked up one time. The J gene is TRBJ2-3, the V gene TRBV7-2; TRBD2 might be the D (5 bases). This CDR3 has 13 amino acids. CDR1 and CDR2 (germline): SGHTA, FQGNSA. V lost 6 bases and J 2 bases, leaving 9 bases between the germline ends. CDR3 region: CASRAGSTDTQYF. CDR3 bases: TGTGCCAGCAGGGCGGGTTCCACAGATACGCAGTATTTT.

The chain joins TRBV4-3 to TRBJ1-2; no firm D call. CDR1 LGHNA and CDR2 YSLEER come from the germline V gene. The CDR3 contains 16 residues. Trimming cost V 0 bases and J 5 bases, with 16 bases left between them. CDR3 protein: CASSQDSRGFRYGYTF. The CDR3 DNA sequence: TGCGCCAGCAGCCAAGATAGTCGCGGATTTCGGTATGGCTACACCTTC.

J is TRBJ2-5 and V is TRBV7-2, with D possibly TRBD2 on 6 matching bases. CDR3 length equals 13 residues. CDR1 is SGHTA and CDR2 is FQGNSA in the germline V gene. The V end lost 5 bases, the J end lost 5 bases, and 12 bases lay between the germline ends. The CDR3 protein is CASSRGSWETQYF. The CDR3 DNA reads TGTGCCAGCAGCCGGGGGAGTTGGGAGACCCAGTACTTC.

In the case of this clone: Other DNA sequences within the sample encode an identical CDR3. The chain uses TRBV6-6 and TRBJ2-1, with D maybe TRBD1 (5 bases). Germline V gene lookup returns CDR1 MNHNY and CDR2 SVGAGI (reference sequence). The CDR3 is 13 residues long. V lost 6 bases to trimming and J lost 4 bases, with 10 bases between them. In DNA, the CDR3 is TGTGCCAGCAGCCTTGACAGATACAATGAGCAGTTCTTC. It codes for CASSLDRYNEQFF.

The rearrangement uses TRBV7-2 and TRBJ2-7; TRBD2 is a possible D gene (6 bases). V lost 3 bases and J 5 bases, leaving 11 bases between the germline ends. Per the germline V gene, CDR1 is SGHTA and CDR2 is FQGNSA. The CDR3 is 13 amino acids. The DNA for the CDR3 is TGTGCCAGCAGCTTTATGGGGAGGAACGAGCAGTACTTC. Its protein is CASSFMGRNEQYF.

The genes are TRBV6-5 and TRBJ2-7; TRBD2 might be the D (5 bases). V gave up 0 bases and J gave up 3 bases, with 15 bases separating them. CDR3 length: 16 amino acids. Germline V gene data show CDR1 as MNHEY and CDR2 as SVGAGI. The CDR3 is CASSYSVYPGNYEQYF. In nucleotides, the CDR3 is TGTGCCAGCAGTTACTCTGTATATCCCGGGAACTACGAGCAGTACTTC.

V gene TRBV6-5 combines with J gene TRBJ1-2; the D is unclear. Germline loops: CDR1 MNHEY, CDR2 SVGAGI. V shed 6 bases and J shed 5 bases, with 16 bases lying between them. This CDR3 is 14 amino acids long. The CDR3 protein is CASSSPGKLYGYTF. The CDR3 DNA follows: TGTGCCAGCAGCAGCCCCGGGAAGCTTTATGGCTACACCTTC.

This clone was detected only a few times. The chain couples TRBV27 to TRBJ2-6; no definite D call. The CDR3 is 13 residues long. Germline loops: CDR1 MNHEY, CDR2 SMNVEV (reference sequence). Trimming took off 5 bases at V and 1 base at J, with 3 bases between the two ends. The CDR3 loop reads CASSPSGANVLTF. The DNA of the CDR3 is TGTGCCAGCAGTCCATCTGGGGCCAACGTCCTGACTTTC.

This rearrangement joins TRBV28 to TRBJ2-7, with TRBD2 matching 11 bases. Trimming removed 8 bases from V and 2 bases from J; junction bases left unmatched: 11. CDR1 is MDHEN, CDR2 SYDVKM, per germline. This CDR3 region has 16 residues. Written as DNA, the CDR3 is TGTGCCAGCTCCTTCCTAGCGGGAGGTAGAACCTACGAGCAGTACTTC. This codes for CASSFLAGGRTYEQYF.

The chain couples TRBV5-5 to TRBJ2-4; D perhaps matches TRBD1 (5 bases). Between the trimmed V and J ends, which lost 1 base and 3 bases, there was a span of 11 bases. The V gene's germline CDR1 is SGHKS and CDR2 YYEKEE (reference sequence). This CDR3 contains 15 residues. The CDR3 nucleotides are TGTGCCAGCAGCTTGCCTCAGACAGACAAAAACATTCAGTACTTC. Residues: CASSLPQTDKNIQYF.

CDR3 nucleotide sequence: TGTGCCAGCAGCCAAGATAGGCCAGGGGTATCGGGCGAGCAGTACTTC. Its protein product is CASSQDRPGVSGEQYF. V gene TRBV3-1 (or the pseudogene TRBV3-2) combines with J gene TRBJ2-7; tentative D call: TRBD1 (6 bases). The CDR3 totals 16 residues. V was trimmed by 0 bases and J by 6 bases, leaving 18 bases between them. Germline V gene sequence: CDR1 LGHDT, CDR2 YNNKEL (reference sequence).

This clone showed up just a few times. V usage is TRBV6-2 or TRBV6-3 and J usage is TRBJ2-5; TRBD2 matches 16 bases. V shed 5 bases and J 4 bases; nucleotides not matched to a gene: 10. This CDR3 is built from 18 residues. The germline CDR1 and CDR2 sequences are MNHEY and SVGEGT. This chain's CDR3 is CASSAQGLAGGMAETQYF. The CDR3 region has the DNA TGTGCCAGCAGTGCACAGGGACTAGCGGGGGGGATGGCAGAGACCCAGTACTTC.

This chain links TRBV19 with TRBJ2-1, with D possibly being TRBD2 (6 bases). The CDR3 loop spans 15 amino acids. With 3 bases removed from V and 6 bases from J, the gap between germline ends came to 15 bases. In germline, CDR1 is LNHDA, CDR2 SQIVND (reference sequence). CDR3 protein: CASSIRRETVNEQFF. CDR3 coding DNA: TGTGCCAGTAGTATTAGGAGGGAGACGGTCAATGAGCAGTTCTTC.

This rearrangement joins TRBV5-6 to TRBJ2-1; tentative D call: TRBD2 (6 bases). This CDR3 has 16 residues. Germline values: CDR1 SGHDT, CDR2 YYEEEE. V gave up 1 base and J gave up 2 bases, with 13 bases separating them. The CDR3 loop is CASSLFLAQPYNEQFF. The CDR3, as DNA: TGTGCCAGCAGCTTGTTTCTAGCGCAACCCTACAATGAGCAGTTCTTC.

The chain has TRBV9 and TRBJ2-3, with a weak D call TRBD1 (6 bases). The length of the CDR3 is 13 residues. Germline V gene data show CDR1 as SGDLS and CDR2 as YYNGEE. The V end was cut by 2 bases, the J end by 6 bases, with 10 bases between. CDR3 bases: TGTGCCAGCAGCGTTGACAGGATTGATACGCAGTATTTT. It translates to CASSVDRIDTQYF.

This chain joins TRBV18 and TRBJ1-2; D is undetermined. This CDR3 comprises 16 residues. V gave up 3 bases and J gave up 7 bases, with 21 bases separating them. The V gene's germline CDR1 is KGHSH and CDR2 LQKENI. As DNA, the CDR3 is TGTGCCAGCTCACCCCCGGGTCCGGGAATTCTGGGTGGCTACACCTTC. Protein sequence: CASSPPGPGILGGYTF.

This clone was picked up a small number of times. V gene TRBV6-5 combines with J gene TRBJ1-5; D not resolved. Germline V gene lookup returns CDR1 MNHEY and CDR2 SVGAGI. The CDR3 extends over 14 amino acids. V was shortened by 6 bases and J by 0 bases, with 9 bases between the two germline ends. The CDR3 bases are TGTGCCAGCAGGCACAGTGATAGCAATCAGCCCCAGCATTTT. It encodes CASRHSDSNQPQHF.

CDR3 nucleotides: TGTGCCAGCAGTGCCCCCGGACAGGGGATCCATACGCAGTATTTT. Translating gives CASSAPGQGIHTQYF. The gene calls are TRBV27 and TRBJ2-3, with 9 bases identical to TRBD1. The V gene end was trimmed by 5 bases and the J gene end by 7 bases; junction bases not matched to a gene: 10. Germline V lookup: CDR1 MNHEY, CDR2 SMNVEV (reference sequence). The CDR3 is 15 amino acids.